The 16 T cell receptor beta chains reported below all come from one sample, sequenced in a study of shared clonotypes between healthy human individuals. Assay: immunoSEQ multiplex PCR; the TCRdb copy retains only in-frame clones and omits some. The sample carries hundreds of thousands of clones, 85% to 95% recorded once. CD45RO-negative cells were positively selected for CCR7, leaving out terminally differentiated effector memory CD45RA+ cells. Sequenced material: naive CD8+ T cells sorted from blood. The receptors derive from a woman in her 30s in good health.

In nucleotides, the CDR3 is TGTGCCAGCAGCTTATTCGGCAGTTTTCAAGAGACCCAGTACTTC. Its translation: CASSLFGSFQETQYF. This chain uses TRBV7-9 with TRBJ2-5; no definite D call. The CDR3 loop spans 15 amino acids. The V end lost 2 bases, the J end lost 2 bases, and 12 bases lay between the germline ends. Looked up from germline, CDR1 is SEHNR and CDR2 is FQNEAQ (reference sequence).

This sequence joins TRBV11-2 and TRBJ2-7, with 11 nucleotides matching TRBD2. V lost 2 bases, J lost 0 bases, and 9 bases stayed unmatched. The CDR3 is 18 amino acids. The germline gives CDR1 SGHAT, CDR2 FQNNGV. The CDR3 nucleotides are TGTGCCAGCAGCTTAAAGGGACTAGCGGCTTTTAGCTCCTACGAGCAGTACTTC. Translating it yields CASSLKGLAAFSSYEQYF.

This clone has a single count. CDR3 sequence reads: CASSLAVPGIHNEQFF. DNA for the CDR3: TGTGCCAGCAGCTTGGCAGTCCCAGGGATTCACAATGAGCAGTTCTTC. V usage is TRBV5-8 and J usage is TRBJ2-1, with D maybe TRBD1 (5 bases). V dropped 0 bases and J dropped 5 bases, with 15 bases sitting between them. Germline V lookup: CDR1 SGHTS, CDR2 YDEGEE. The CDR3 length is 16 residues.

In nucleotides, the CDR3 is TGTGCCAGCAGTTCGGGAGGTGGCTACACCTTC. Translation: CASSSGGGYTF. The chain couples TRBV27 to TRBJ1-2, with D uncertain. Between the trimmed V and J ends, which lost 4 bases and 7 bases, there was a span of 7 bases. The CDR3 is made up of 11 amino acids. Germline CDR1 reads MNHEY; CDR2 reads SMNVEV (reference sequence).

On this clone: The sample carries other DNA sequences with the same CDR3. CDR3 loop: CASSIGRGGYEQYF. DNA for the CDR3: TGTGCCAGTAGTATCGGGCGAGGGGGCTACGAGCAGTACTTC. The chain employs TRBV19 and TRBJ2-7; D might be TRBD1 (6 bases). The germline V gene has CDR1 LNHDA and CDR2 SQIVND (reference sequence). This CDR3 is 14 amino acids long. Trimming removed 3 bases at V and 3 bases at J, with 12 bases between. The variable domain in full, completed from reference TRBV19 and TRBJ2-7, reads DGGITQSPKYLFRKEGQNVTLSCEQNLNHDAMYWYRQDPGQGLRLIYYSQIVNDFQKGDIAEGYSVSREKKESFPLTVTSAQKNPTAFYLCASSIGRGGYEQYFGPGTRLTVT.

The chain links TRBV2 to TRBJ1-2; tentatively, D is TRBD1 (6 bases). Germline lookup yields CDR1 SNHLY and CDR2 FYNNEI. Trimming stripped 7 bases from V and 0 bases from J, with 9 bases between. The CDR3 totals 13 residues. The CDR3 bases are TGTGCCAGCATTCCAGGGGCTAACTATGGCTACACCTTC. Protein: CASIPGANYGYTF.

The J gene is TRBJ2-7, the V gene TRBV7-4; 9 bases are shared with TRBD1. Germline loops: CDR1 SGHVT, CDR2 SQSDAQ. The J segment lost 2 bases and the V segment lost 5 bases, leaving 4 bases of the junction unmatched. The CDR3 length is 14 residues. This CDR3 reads CASSTGTGPYEQYF. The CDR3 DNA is TGTGCCAGCAGCACCGGGACAGGGCCCTACGAGCAGTACTTC. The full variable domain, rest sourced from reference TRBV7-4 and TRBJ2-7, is GAGVSQSPRYKVAKRGRDVALRCDSISGHVTLYWYRQTLGQGSEVLTYSQSDAQRDKSGRPSGRFSAERPERSVSTLKIQRTEQGDSAVYLCASSTGTGPYEQYFGPGTRLTVT.

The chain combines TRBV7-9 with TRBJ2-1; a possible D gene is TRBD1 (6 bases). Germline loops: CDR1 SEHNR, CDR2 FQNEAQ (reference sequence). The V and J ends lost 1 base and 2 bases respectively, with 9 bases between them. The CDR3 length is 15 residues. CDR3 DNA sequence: TGTGCCAGCAGCTTAGGTTGGGACACCTACAATGAGCAGTTCTTC. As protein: CASSLGWDTYNEQFF.

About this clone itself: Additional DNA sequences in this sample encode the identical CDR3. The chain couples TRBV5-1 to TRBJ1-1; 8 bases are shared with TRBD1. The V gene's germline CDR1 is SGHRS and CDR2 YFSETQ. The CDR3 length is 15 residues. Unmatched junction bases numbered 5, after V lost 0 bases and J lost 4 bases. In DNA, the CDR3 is TGCGCCAGCAGCTTGGCCGGACAGGGCTCCACTGAAGCTTTCTTT. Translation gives CASSLAGQGSTEAFF.

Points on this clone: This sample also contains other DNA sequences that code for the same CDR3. CDR3 sequence reads: CASSIESGRNYEQYF. The DNA of the CDR3 is TGTGCCAGTAGTATAGAATCAGGCCGGAATTACGAGCAGTACTTC. V is TRBV19 and J is TRBJ2-7; D unclear. This CDR3 has 15 residues. The germline V and J ends were trimmed by 0 bases and 4 bases, with 13 bases remaining between them. Germline CDR1 reads LNHDA; CDR2 reads SQIVND (reference sequence). Variable domain in full (rest from reference TRBV19 and TRBJ2-7): DGGITQSPKYLFRKEGQNVTLSCEQNLNHDAMYWYRQDPGQGLRLIYYSQIVNDFQKGDIAEGYSVSREKKESFPLTVTSAQKNPTAFYLCASSIESGRNYEQYFGPGTRLTVT.

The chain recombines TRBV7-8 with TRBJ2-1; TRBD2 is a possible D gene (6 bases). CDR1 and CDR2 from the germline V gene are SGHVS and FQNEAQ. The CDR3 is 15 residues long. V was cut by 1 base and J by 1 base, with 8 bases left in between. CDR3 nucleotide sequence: TGTGCCAGCAGCTTAGTTGGGGGGTCCTACAATGAGCAGTTCTTC. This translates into CASSLVGGSYNEQFF. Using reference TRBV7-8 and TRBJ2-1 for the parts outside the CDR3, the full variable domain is GAGVSQSPRYKVAKRGQDVALRCDPISGHVSLFWYQQALGQGPEFLTYFQNEAQLDKSGLPSDRFFAERPEGSVSTLKIQRTQQEDSAVYLCASSLVGGSYNEQFFGPGTRLTVL.

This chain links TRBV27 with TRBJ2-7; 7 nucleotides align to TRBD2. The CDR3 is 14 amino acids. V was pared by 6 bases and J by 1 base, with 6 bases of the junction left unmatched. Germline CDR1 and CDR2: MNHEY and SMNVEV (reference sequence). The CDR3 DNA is TGTGCCAGCAGCCCACTAGCGCCTTCCTACGAGCAGTACTTC. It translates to CASSPLAPSYEQYF.

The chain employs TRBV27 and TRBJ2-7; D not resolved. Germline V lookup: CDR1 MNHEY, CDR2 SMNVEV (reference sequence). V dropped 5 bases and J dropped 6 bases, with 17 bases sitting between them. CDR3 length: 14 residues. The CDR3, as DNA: TGTGCCAGCAGTCCTCACTTCCCCGAATCCGAGCAGTACTTC. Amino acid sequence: CASSPHFPESEQYF.

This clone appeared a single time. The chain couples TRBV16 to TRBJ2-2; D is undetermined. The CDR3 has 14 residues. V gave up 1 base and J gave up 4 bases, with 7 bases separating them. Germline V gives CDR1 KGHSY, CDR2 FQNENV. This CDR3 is CASSQFGGTGELFF. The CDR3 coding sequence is TGTGCCAGCAGCCAATTCGGTGGCACCGGGGAGCTGTTTTTT.

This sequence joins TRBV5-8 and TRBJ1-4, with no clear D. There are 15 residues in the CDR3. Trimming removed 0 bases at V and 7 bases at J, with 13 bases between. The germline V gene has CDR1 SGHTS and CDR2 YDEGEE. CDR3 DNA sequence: TGTGCCAGCAGCTTGGCGTTCTTCCAATCTGAAAAACTGTTTTTT. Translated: CASSLAFFQSEKLFF.

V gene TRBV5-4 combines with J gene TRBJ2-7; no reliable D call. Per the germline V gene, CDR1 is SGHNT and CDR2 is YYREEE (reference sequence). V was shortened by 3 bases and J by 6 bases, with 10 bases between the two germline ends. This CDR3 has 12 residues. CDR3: CASSSYSREQYF. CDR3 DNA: TGTGCCAGCAGCTCCTATTCCCGCGAGCAGTACTTC.